The 22 T cell receptor beta chains given below trace back to one sample, sequenced in a study of T cells in Graves' hyperthyroidism and ophthalmopathy. RNA transcripts served as the template for amplifying TCR beta CDR3 regions. First-round RT-PCR targeting the TCR CDR3 was performed with the HTBI primer set. TCRdb fed the multiplex PCR reads into MiXCR, producing one record per CDR3 protein. The sample includes about 540,000 distinct CDR3 sequences, 35% to 55% of them seen just once. The sample comprised peripheral blood or thyroid tissue (not recorded which). The receptors originated from a woman aged 18-35 years with Graves' hyperthyroidism.

The table lists this clonotype with many counts. The chain links TRBV5-5 to TRBJ2-7; no clear D gene. The CDR3 is 14 residues long. Trimming removed 4 bases from V and 7 bases from J, with 18 bases in between. From germline, CDR1 is SGHKS and CDR2 YYEKEE (reference sequence). DNA of the CDR3: TGTGCCAGCAGCCCAATCCTCGTGGCCTGGGAGCAGTACTTC. Translation gives CASSPILVAWEQYF. Variable domain in full (rest from reference TRBV5-5 and TRBJ2-7): DAGVTQSPTHLIKTRGQQVTLRCSPISGHKSVSWYQQVLGQGPQFIFQYYEKEERGRGNFPDRFSARQFPNYSSELNVNALLLGDSALYLCASSPILVAWEQYFGPGTRLTVT.

This clonotype has ten or more counts. The chain recombines TRBV6-1 with TRBJ2-5; 8 bases fit TRBD2. The CDR3 covers 16 residues. Germline trimming cut 2 bases from V and 5 bases from J; bases unmatched to any gene: 10. In germline, CDR1 is MNHNS, CDR2 SASEGT. CDR3 nucleotides: TGTGCCAGCAGTGAACCCGGGAGGGACGAGAGGGAGACCCAGTACTTC. Protein product: CASSEPGRDERETQYF.

The table lists this clonotype with many counts. This rearrangement joins TRBV20-1 to TRBJ2-7; D perhaps matches TRBD1 (5 bases). Trimming removed 4 bases at V and 0 bases at J, with 16 bases between. Germline CDR1 is DFQATT and CDR2 is SNEGSKA (reference sequence). The CDR3 totals 15 residues. CDR3 residues: CSATPSRGASYEQYF. CDR3 nucleotides: TGCAGTGCTACTCCGTCCCGTGGGGCCTCCTACGAGCAGTACTTC.

This clonotype has at least ten counts. The chain joins TRBV20-1 to TRBJ2-5, with 13 nucleotides matching TRBD2. Germline V lookup: CDR1 DFQATT, CDR2 SNEGSKA (reference sequence). This CDR3 is built from 16 residues. V lost 1 base and J lost 4; bases outside the gene matches: 6. The CDR3 bases are TGCAGTGCTAGAGGGACTAGCGGGAGTTATCGAGAGACCCAGTACTTC. Its protein is CSARGTSGSYRETQYF.

This chain uses TRBV10-3 with TRBJ1-1, with D maybe TRBD1 (6 bases). Between the trimmed V and J ends, which lost 10 bases and 0 bases, there was a span of 15 bases. Germline V gene data show CDR1 as ENHRY and CDR2 as SYGVKD. The CDR3 runs 14 residues. CDR3 loop: CASIRGLLNTEAFF. As DNA, the CDR3 is TGTGCCAGCATCAGGGGACTACTGAACACTGAAGCTTTCTTT.

This clonotype was detected only a few times. The J gene is TRBJ2-1, the V gene TRBV29-1; 12 bases align to TRBD2. This CDR3 contains 14 residues. Germline-derived CDR1 and CDR2 are SQVTM and ANQGSEA. With V trimmed by 7 bases and J by 3 bases, 4 bases remained unmatched. The DNA of the CDR3 is TGCAGCGGAAGGACTAGCGGGATCTACAATGAGCAGTTCTTC. Amino acids: CSGRTSGIYNEQFF.

The CDR3 coding sequence is TGTGCCATCAGTGAGTCGACTAGCGGCACAACGCCTAGGGAGCAGTACTTC. Translated: CAISESTSGTTPREQYF. This chain connects TRBV10-3 to TRBJ2-7; the match to TRBD2 covers 9 bases. The trim removed 0 bases at V and 7 bases at J, leaving 13 bases unmatched. This CDR3 is built from 17 residues. The germline V gene encodes CDR1 ENHRY and CDR2 SYGVKD.

J is TRBJ1-5 and V is TRBV7-9; D possibly corresponds to TRBD1 (5 bases). This CDR3 contains 16 residues. CDR1 is SEHNR and CDR2 is FQNEAQ in the germline V gene (reference sequence). V was trimmed by 4 bases and J by 11 bases, leaving 24 bases between them. The CDR3 coding sequence is TGTGCCAGCAGCTCCGGGACTAGCGGGGCCCAAGAGACCCAGCATTTT. It yields the protein CASSSGTSGAQETQHF.

This clonotype has a count of ten or more. The genes are TRBV6-5 and TRBJ1-4, with D uncertain. V shed 7 bases and J shed 7 bases, with 13 bases lying between them. Germline V lookup: CDR1 MNHEY, CDR2 SVGAGI. The CDR3 totals 13 residues. The CDR3: CASNWAVGEKLFF. CDR3 sequence (DNA): TGTGCCAGCAACTGGGCCGTCGGTGAAAAACTGTTTTTT.

This clonotype came up many times. Written as DNA, the CDR3 is TGTGCCAGCAGCTCCCTAGCGAGGAGGGCCGAACGCGAGCAGTACTTC. The encoded protein is CASSSLARRAEREQYF. The chain combines TRBV11-2 with TRBJ2-7, with a possible D match to TRBD2 (6 bases). V gave up 4 bases and J gave up 6 bases, with 22 bases separating them. Germline CDR1 SGHAT, CDR2 FQNNGV. The CDR3 has 16 residues. Supplemented by reference TRBV11-2 and TRBJ2-7, the full variable domain reads EAGVAQSPRYKIIEKRQSVAFWCNPISGHATLYWYQQILGQGPKLLIQFQNNGVVDDSQLPKDRFSAERLKGVDSTLKIQPAKLEDSAVYLCASSSLARRAEREQYFGPGTRLTVT.

This chain uses TRBV7-9 with TRBJ2-7, with D hard to call. Germline CDR1 SEHNR, CDR2 FQNEAQ (reference sequence). V was shortened by 4 bases and J by 7 bases, with 2 bases between the two germline ends. The CDR3 is 9 amino acids. CDR3 DNA: TGTGCCAGCAGCTCTGAGCAGTACTTC. It yields the protein CASSSEQYF.

Comments on this clonotype: A read error is possible here, since a much larger clone lies one base away. The chain is built from TRBV6-2 or TRBV6-3 and TRBJ1-1; D is perhaps TRBD1 (6 bases). The V gene lost 9 bases and the J gene lost 3 bases, with 17 bases spanning the gap. Germline V gene lookup returns CDR1 MNHEY and CDR2 SVGEGT. CDR3 length: 14 residues. CDR3 nucleotides: TGTGCCAGTGGGGCAGGGGATGTGGACACTGAAGCTTTCTTT. Protein sequence: CASGAGDVDTEAFF.

This chain joins TRBV25-1 and TRBJ1-6; no firm D call. V was clipped by 6 bases and J by 9 bases, with 15 bases between them. CDR1 and CDR2 (germline): MGHDK, SYGVNS. The CDR3 consists of 14 residues. CDR3 DNA: TGTGCCAGCAGCCAGGCGGGAGCAGTTTCACCCCTCCACTTT. This sequence encodes CASSQAGAVSPLHF.

This chain joins TRBV30 and TRBJ1-2; TRBD1 matches 8 bases. Per the germline V gene, CDR1 is GTSNPN and CDR2 is SVGIG (reference sequence). The CDR3 contains 14 residues. Trimming at V came to 2 bases and at J to 0 bases, leaving 2 bases not matched to a gene. CDR3 in DNA: TGTGCCTGGAGTCCGGACAGGGCTAACTATGGCTACACCTTC. Translated, it gives CAWSPDRANYGYTF.

This clonotype was recorded at least ten times. V gene TRBV7-9 combines with J gene TRBJ1-1; perhaps TRBD1 as D (5 bases). V lost 5 bases, J lost 5 bases, and 24 bases lay in between. The CDR3 spans 17 residues. From germline, CDR1 is SEHNR and CDR2 FQNEAQ (reference sequence). CDR3 in DNA: TGTGCCAGCAGCCCACCCTCTTTGGGGGGGGTAAGTACTGAAGCTTTCTTT. This gives the protein CASSPPSLGGVSTEAFF.

In this sample, this clonotype turned up many times. The chain recombines TRBV6-1 with TRBJ1-1; the D is unclear. The CDR3 has 12 residues. Germline assignment: CDR1 MNHNS and CDR2 SASEGT. Between the trimmed V and J ends, which lost 2 bases and 7 bases, there was a span of 8 bases. The CDR3 loop reads CASSENSLEAFF. CDR3 sequence (DNA): TGTGCCAGCAGTGAAAACAGCCTTGAAGCTTTCTTT.

This clonotype has a count of ten or more. V and J are TRBV6-5 and TRBJ1-5, with TRBD1 as a possible D gene (6 bases). Germline loops: CDR1 MNHEY, CDR2 SVGAGI. The CDR3 sequence is 14 residues long. Trimming cost V 6 bases and J 7 bases, with 16 bases left between them. The CDR3 reads CASRPAGDGQPQHF. CDR3 nucleotides: TGTGCCAGCAGGCCGGCAGGGGACGGGCAGCCCCAGCATTTT.

The J gene is TRBJ2-3, the V gene TRBV9, with D perhaps matching TRBD1 (6 bases). The CDR3 length is 15 residues. Between the trimmed V and J ends, which lost 4 bases and 4 bases, there was a span of 16 bases. Germline lookup yields CDR1 SGDLS and CDR2 YYNGEE. The CDR3 DNA sequence: TGTGCCAGCAGCCAGACAACAGGGATCGCAGATACGCAGTATTTT. Its protein is CASSQTTGIADTQYF.

The rearrangement uses TRBV11-1 and TRBJ2-1; no definite D call. Germline loops: CDR1 SGHAT, CDR2 FQDESV (reference sequence). Trimming removed 1 base from V and 2 bases from J, with 12 bases in between. The CDR3 loop spans 16 amino acids. CDR3 in amino acids: CASSLGSGIAYNEQFF. In DNA form, the CDR3 reads TGTGCCAGCAGCTTAGGGTCCGGAATTGCCTACAATGAGCAGTTCTTC.

The rearrangement uses TRBV7-9 and TRBJ1-4, with D perhaps TRBD1 (5 bases). Germline V lookup: CDR1 SEHNR, CDR2 FQNEAQ (reference sequence). Deletions cut 5 bases from V and 8 bases from J, with 24 bases between. This CDR3 comprises 17 residues. The CDR3 coding sequence is TGTGCCAGCAGCCCGCGCCCGGGGCCAACCCCGGCAGAAAAACTGTTTTTT. It codes for CASSPRPGPTPAEKLFF.

The chain couples TRBV7-9 to TRBJ2-3, with 8 bases matching TRBD1. V trimming: 2 bases; J trimming: 3 bases; junction bases outside the gene matches: 4. The CDR3 totals 15 residues. Germline V gene data show CDR1 as SEHNR and CDR2 as FQNEAQ (reference sequence). The CDR3 loop is CASSLFQGATDTQYF. The CDR3 bases are TGTGCCAGCAGCTTATTTCAGGGGGCTACAGATACGCAGTATTTT.

This clonotype showed up just a few times. V usage is TRBV20-1 and J usage is TRBJ2-5; D not certain. The DNA end is more similar to TRBJ2-1, so the J call may be wrong. The CDR3 runs 15 residues. CDR1 and CDR2 (germline): DFQATT, SNEGSKA (reference sequence). This CDR3 is CSCPLGQALNNEQFF. The CDR3 DNA reads as TGCAGTTGCCCCTTGGGTCAGGCCCTGAACAATGAGCAGTTCTTC.